The 22 T cell receptor beta chains listed next were all sequenced from one sample in a study of T cell responses to AZD1222 COVID-19 vaccine. Sequencing used immunoSEQ multiplex PCR; TCRdb keeps in-frame clones, though not all of them. This sample has over 110,000 clones, with about 90% found just once. The sequences come from peripheral blood, collected 28 days after the second AZD1222 dose. The receptor source for this set is an adult who received the AZD1222 COVID-19 vaccine.

The chain has TRBV2 and TRBJ1-2; a possible D gene is TRBD1 (5 bases). Germline CDR1 reads SNHLY; CDR2 reads FYNNEI. Trimming shortened V by 4 bases and J by 6 bases, and 15 bases separated the two germline ends. The CDR3 is made up of 14 amino acids. CDR3 DNA sequence: TGTGCCAGCAGTGTTGGCAGGGCGAGGGATGGCTACACCTTC. It translates to CASSVGRARDGYTF. Complete variable domain (other parts from reference TRBV2 and TRBJ1-2): EPEVTQTPSHQVTQMGQEVILRCVPISNHLYFYWYRQILGQKVEFLVSFYNNEISEKSEIFDDQFSVERPDGSNFTLKIRSTKLEDSAMYFCASSVGRARDGYTFGSGTRLTVV.

This chain connects TRBV19 to TRBJ1-1; TRBD1 agrees at 8 bases. Germline V gives CDR1 LNHDA, CDR2 SQIVND (reference sequence). V shed 7 bases and J 0 bases; nucleotides not matched to a gene: 7. There are 15 residues in the CDR3. The CDR3 coding sequence is TGTGCCAGTACATACGGGACAGGCTTGAACACTGAAGCTTTCTTT. It encodes CASTYGTGLNTEAFF. Full variable domain (rest looked up from reference TRBV19 and TRBJ1-1): DGGITQSPKYLFRKEGQNVTLSCEQNLNHDAMYWYRQDPGQGLRLIYYSQIVNDFQKGDIAEGYSVSREKKESFPLTVTSAQKNPTAFYLCASTYGTGLNTEAFFGQGTRLTVV.

The J gene is TRBJ1-6, the V gene TRBV4-2, with 11 bases that match TRBD1. V gave up 4 bases and J gave up 10 bases; unmatched junction bases: 6. Germline V gene sequence: CDR1 LGHNA, CDR2 YNFKEQ. There are 15 residues in the CDR3. The CDR3 spells CASSLGTGGLSPLHF. The CDR3 DNA is TGTGCCAGCAGCCTTGGGACAGGGGGATTGTCACCCCTCCACTTT.

This clone was counted a few times. The same CDR3 can be traced to other DNA sequences in this sample. The gene calls are TRBV5-1 and TRBJ1-1, with TRBD1 identical over 7 bases. Germline V gene lookup returns CDR1 SGHRS and CDR2 YFSETQ. Trimming cost V 3 bases and J 1 base; bases outside gene matches: 3. The CDR3 has 14 amino acids. The CDR3 nucleotides are TGCGCCAGCAGCTCGGGACAGCCGAACACTGAAGCTTTCTTT. Its translation: CASSSGQPNTEAFF. Variable domain in full (rest from reference TRBV5-1 and TRBJ1-1): KAGVTQTPRYLIKTRGQQVTLSCSPISGHRSVSWYQQTPGQGLQFLFEYFSETQRNKGNFPGRFSGRQFSNSRSEMNVSTLELGDSALYLCASSSGQPNTEAFFGQGTRLTVV.

The chain combines TRBV9 with TRBJ1-1; D not certain. Germline V lookup: CDR1 SGDLS, CDR2 YYNGEE. The germline V and J ends were trimmed by 4 bases and 5 bases, with 12 bases remaining between them. The CDR3 runs to 13 residues. CDR3 sequence: CASSPGGRTEAFF. DNA for the CDR3: TGTGCCAGCAGCCCTGGCGGGCGGACTGAAGCTTTCTTT.

V gene TRBV10-3 combines with J gene TRBJ1-1, with D tentatively TRBD1 (6 bases). CDR1 and CDR2 (germline): ENHRY, SYGVKD. This CDR3 is 14 amino acids long. Trimming took 7 bases from V and 0 from J, leaving 12 bases between them. CDR3 loop: CAIMGGRLNTEAFF. CDR3 coding DNA: TGTGCCATCATGGGGGGCCGATTGAACACTGAAGCTTTCTTT.

The chain links TRBV2 to TRBJ2-2; TRBD1 might be the D (6 bases). V shed 6 bases and J shed 6 bases, with 8 bases lying between them. Germline-derived CDR1 and CDR2 are SNHLY and FYNNEI. This CDR3 contains 12 residues. CDR3 loop: CASSPGAGELFF. The CDR3 coding sequence is TGTGCCAGCAGCCCAGGGGCCGGGGAGCTGTTTTTT.

The V and J genes are TRBV9 and TRBJ1-2; D is ambiguous. Trimming left V 2 bases short and J 8 bases short, with 4 bases between. The CDR3 extends over 10 amino acids. CDR1 is SGDLS, CDR2 YYNGEE, per germline. CDR3 loop: CASSVTGYTF. The CDR3 coding sequence is TGTGCCAGCAGCGTCACCGGCTACACCTTC.

The chain combines TRBV5-1 with TRBJ2-5; no clear D. This CDR3 spans 12 amino acids. Per germline, CDR1 SGHRS and CDR2 YFSETQ. With 0 bases removed from V and 5 bases from J, the gap between germline ends came to 5 bases. In DNA, the CDR3 is TGCGCCAGCAGCTTGGCTAAGGAGACCCAGTACTTC. This gives the protein CASSLAKETQYF. The full variable domain, its missing parts supplied by reference TRBV5-1 and TRBJ2-5, is KAGVTQTPRYLIKTRGQQVTLSCSPISGHRSVSWYQQTPGQGLQFLFEYFSETQRNKGNFPGRFSGRQFSNSRSEMNVSTLELGDSALYLCASSLAKETQYFGPGTRLLVL.

The chain joins TRBV11-2 to TRBJ2-2; D not resolved. Germline CDR1 reads SGHAT; CDR2 reads FQNNGV. The V gene lost 5 bases and the J gene lost 3 bases, with 13 bases spanning the gap. This CDR3 has 15 amino acids. The CDR3 DNA sequence: TGTGCCAGCAGCCACAACCTCTGGGACACCGGGGAGCTGTTTTTT. Protein product: CASSHNLWDTGELFF.

The chain employs TRBV7-9 and TRBJ2-1; D unresolved. The CDR3 is made up of 11 amino acids. The germline V and J ends were trimmed by 0 bases and 9 bases, with 3 bases remaining between them. Germline V lookup: CDR1 SEHNR, CDR2 FQNEAQ (reference sequence). This CDR3 is CASSLAFEQFF. CDR3 sequence (DNA): TGTGCCAGCAGCTTAGCTTTTGAGCAGTTCTTC.

This chain links TRBV7-9 with TRBJ1-1; 10 bases are a match to TRBD1. The CDR3 is made up of 14 amino acids. After removal of 2 bases from V and 6 bases from J, the junction contained 3 bases not matched to a gene. The V gene's germline CDR1 is SEHNR and CDR2 FQNEAQ (reference sequence). CDR3 nucleotides: TGTGCCAGCAGCTTACGACAGGGGGCTCCTGAAGCTTTCTTT. Amino acid sequence: CASSLRQGAPEAFF.

J is TRBJ1-1 and V is TRBV12-5; unclear D gene. The ends were cut back, 5 bases at V and 6 bases at J, with 19 bases in the middle. Germline CDR1 LGHNT, CDR2 FRNRAP. The CDR3 covers 15 residues. CDR3 nucleotide sequence: TGTGCTAGTGGTCCTCACCGGCAAGCTCGGTCTGAAGCTTTCTTT. Translated: CASGPHRQARSEAFF.

CDR3 protein: CASSHWAKGDGYTF. The CDR3 DNA reads TGTGCCAGCAGCCATTGGGCTAAGGGGGATGGCTACACCTTC. The V call is TRBV5-4, the J call TRBJ1-2; TRBD1 is a possible D gene (6 bases). Between the trimmed V and J ends, which lost 4 bases and 6 bases, there was a span of 16 bases. Per the germline V gene, CDR1 is SGHNT and CDR2 is YYREEE (reference sequence). The CDR3 has 14 amino acids.

This rearrangement joins TRBV28 to TRBJ1-3; D is possibly TRBD1 (5 bases). Germline V gene lookup returns CDR1 MDHEN and CDR2 SYDVKM. This CDR3 spans 17 amino acids. V was trimmed by 1 base and J by 0 bases, leaving 13 bases between them. The CDR3 protein is CASSLSSGTISGNTIYF. CDR3 sequence (DNA): TGTGCCAGCAGTTTATCCTCAGGGACCATCTCTGGAAACACCATATATTTT. Complete variable domain (other parts from reference TRBV28 and TRBJ1-3): DVKVTQSSRYLVKRTGEKVFLECVQDMDHENMFWYRQDPGLGLRLIYFSYDVKMKEKGDIPEGYSVSREKKERFSLILESASTNQTSMYLCASSLSSGTISGNTIYFGEGSWLTVV.

The chain recombines TRBV4-1 with TRBJ2-2; D could derive from TRBD1 or TRBD2 (5 bases each). This CDR3 has 17 residues. The V end was cut by 4 bases, the J end by 0 bases, with 15 bases between. The V gene's germline CDR1 is MGHRA and CDR2 YSYEKL. DNA of the CDR3: TGCGCCAGCAGCCGGACTTATGGGGACGCGAACACCGGGGAGCTGTTTTTT. Encoded protein: CASSRTYGDANTGELFF.

This clone was recorded only once. The chain recombines TRBV5-6 with TRBJ1-2; D might be TRBD1 (5 bases). CDR3 length: 18 residues. Trimming stripped 2 bases from V and 4 bases from J, with 24 bases between. Germline-derived CDR1 and CDR2 are SGHDT and YYEEEE. This CDR3 reads CASSFVGTGDQGLYGYTF. DNA for the CDR3: TGTGCCAGCAGCTTTGTCGGTACAGGAGACCAAGGACTCTATGGCTACACCTTC.

About this clone: Given the absence of the conserved phenylalanine or tryptophan at the CDR3 end, a read error is likely. The DNA is left out, because the CDR3 cannot be placed on it with certainty; the CDR3 is given as TCRdb lists it. This chain links TRBV11-2 with TRBJ1-3. Germline V gene sequence: CDR1 SGHAT, CDR2 FQNNGV. The CDR3 totals 11 residues, both ends included. CDR3 sequence: CASSLGSHLFI.

The chain is built from TRBV11-2 and TRBJ2-7; no clear D. CDR1 and CDR2 (germline): SGHAT, FQNNGV. The CDR3 covers 14 residues. The V end lost 5 bases, the J end lost 5 bases, and 16 bases lay between the germline ends. CDR3 DNA sequence: TGTGCCAGCAGCCCGATAAAGGGAATCAACGAGCAGTACTTC. Its protein product is CASSPIKGINEQYF.

This chain uses TRBV2 with TRBJ1-2, with unresolved D. This CDR3 is built from 13 residues. The germline CDR1 and CDR2 sequences are SNHLY and FYNNEI. V lost 7 bases to trimming and J lost 5 bases, with 14 bases between them. CDR3 bases: TGTGCCAGCATCTCGCTCCGGAGGTATGGCTACACCTTC. Amino acids: CASISLRRYGYTF.

This clone was counted a single time. The chain combines TRBV4-1 with TRBJ1-3; D not certain. V lost 2 bases to trimming and J lost 6 bases, with 11 bases between them. The length of the CDR3 is 14 residues. CDR1 and CDR2 (germline): MGHRA, YSYEKL. The CDR3 sequence is CASSQPTRENTIYF. The CDR3 region has the DNA TGCGCCAGCAGCCAACCTACACGGGAAAACACCATATATTTT.

This clone was seen more than once but under ten times. This sequence joins TRBV30 and TRBJ2-1; 11 bases are a match to TRBD2. Trimming took 0 bases from V and 7 from J; bases not matched to a gene: 8. Germline CDR1 GTSNPN, CDR2 SVGIG (reference sequence). This CDR3 region has 16 residues. CDR3 residues: CAWSVLGSGGANEQFF. CDR3 bases: TGTGCCTGGAGTGTTCTAGGTAGCGGGGGGGCGAATGAGCAGTTCTTC.